The 3 T cell receptor beta chains listed next were all sequenced from one sample in a study of CD8 T cells in Susac syndrome. When the RNA was reverse transcribed, random hexamers were used with an input of about 0.45 to 1 ug. MiXCR, applied by TCRdb to the immunoSEQ multiplex PCR reads, yields one record per CDR3 protein. The sample has under 55,000 distinct CDR3 sequences, approximately 93% seen once; the top ten hold roughly 0.5%. The sequenced sample was CD8+ T cells from PBMCs. These receptors were collected from a human donor with multiple sclerosis.

This clonotype is a singleton in its sample. The chain employs TRBV12-3 or TRBV12-4 and TRBJ2-3; no definite D call. The germline V and J ends were trimmed by 6 bases and 4 bases, with 8 bases remaining between them. The CDR3 covers 12 residues. Here the CDR3 DNA reads TGTGCCAGCAGGGACCCGCCAGATACGCAGTATTTT. Protein product: CASRDPPDTQYF.

The gene calls are TRBV7-3 and TRBJ2-7; 8 positions match TRBD1. Germline V gene data show CDR1 as SGHTA and CDR2 as FQGTGA. The CDR3 loop spans 13 amino acids. V lost 5 bases, J lost 4 bases, and 4 bases stayed unmatched. The CDR3 DNA follows: TGTGCCAGCAGCCAAACAGGGGGGTACGAGCAGTACTTC. It codes for CASSQTGGYEQYF.

V and J are TRBV3-1 and TRBJ1-1; 7 positions match TRBD1. Germline assignment: CDR1 LGHDT and CDR2 YNNKEL (reference sequence). This CDR3 has 12 residues. With V trimmed by 4 bases and J by 7 bases, 3 bases remained unmatched. For the CDR3, the DNA is TGTGCCAGCAGCCCGGGACAGTATGAAGCTTTCTTT. It specifies CASSPGQYEAFF.